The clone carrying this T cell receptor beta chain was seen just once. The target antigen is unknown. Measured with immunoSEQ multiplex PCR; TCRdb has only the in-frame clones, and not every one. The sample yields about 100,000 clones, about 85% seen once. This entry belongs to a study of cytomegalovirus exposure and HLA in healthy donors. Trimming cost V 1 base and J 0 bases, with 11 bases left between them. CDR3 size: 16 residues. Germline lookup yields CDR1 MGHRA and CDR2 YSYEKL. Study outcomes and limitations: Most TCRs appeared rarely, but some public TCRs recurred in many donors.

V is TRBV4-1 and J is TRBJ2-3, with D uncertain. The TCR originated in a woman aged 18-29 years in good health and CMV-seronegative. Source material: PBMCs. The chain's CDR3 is CASSQVNLISTDTQYF. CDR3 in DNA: TGCGCCAGCAGCCAAGTCAACTTAATAAGCACAGATACGCAGTATTTT.